These 21 T cell receptor beta chains originate from one sample sequenced in a study of Ad26.COV2.S vaccination and SARS-CoV-2 variants. The treatment: about 20 received Ad26.COV2.S at low or high dose, single or two shots; a few received placebo; per-sample allocation not given. Day 63 following the first vaccine or placebo injection was when the samples were taken. The repertoire was sequenced with immunoSEQ multiplex PCR; TCRdb's copy has only in-frame clones and lacks some. The repertoire holds hundreds of thousands of clones, with about 89% as singletons. The material sequenced was peripheral blood, taken in a trial of Ad26.COV2.S vaccine versus placebo. The receptors originated from a person aged 18-65 years who received the Ad26.COV2.S COVID-19 vaccine or a placebo.

V is TRBV7-7 and J is TRBJ2-1, with TRBD2 matching over 11 bases. V shed 1 base and J 6 bases; nucleotides not matched to a gene: 11. The CDR3 length is 18 residues. CDR1 is SSHAT, CDR2 FNYEAQ, per germline (reference sequence). The CDR3: CASSLVPQGTSGVNEQFF. The CDR3 coding sequence is TGTGCCAGCAGCTTAGTACCTCAAGGGACTAGCGGTGTCAATGAGCAGTTCTTC.

The rearrangement uses TRBV15 and TRBJ1-2; unclear D gene. Trimming left V 0 bases short and J 2 bases short, with 10 bases between. The CDR3 extends over 15 amino acids. Germline assignment: CDR1 LNHNV and CDR2 YYDKDF (reference sequence). CDR3 in amino acids: CATSRERSANYGYTF. CDR3 in DNA: TGTGCCACCAGCAGAGAACGGTCGGCCAACTATGGCTACACCTTC.

V usage is TRBV30 and J usage is TRBJ2-5, with D unresolved. The V gene's germline CDR1 is GTSNPN and CDR2 SVGIG (reference sequence). The germline V and J ends were trimmed by 5 bases and 1 base, with 5 bases remaining between them. The CDR3 loop spans 11 amino acids. CDR3: CAWDGQETQYF. The CDR3 DNA sequence: TGTGCCTGGGACGGCCAAGAGACCCAGTACTTC.

This rearrangement joins TRBV7-3 to TRBJ2-7; 9 positions match TRBD2. Germline lookup yields CDR1 SGHTA and CDR2 FQGTGA. The CDR3 consists of 13 residues. V shed 2 bases and J 7 bases; nucleotides not matched to a gene: 3. The CDR3 region is CASSLYSGGEQYF. In DNA, the CDR3 is TGTGCCAGCAGCTTATATAGCGGGGGAGAGCAGTACTTC.

This sequence joins TRBV5-6 and TRBJ1-3; the match to TRBD1 covers 7 bases. The CDR3 is made up of 17 amino acids. With V trimmed by 0 bases and J by 0 bases, 6 bases remained unmatched. CDR1 SGHDT and CDR2 YYEEEE come from the germline V gene. This chain's CDR3 is CASSLAAGGFSGNTIYF. The CDR3 nucleotides read TGTGCCAGCAGCTTGGCCGCAGGGGGGTTCTCTGGAAACACCATATATTTT.

The chain recombines TRBV18 with TRBJ2-1; 9 bases map to TRBD1. Germline V gene sequence: CDR1 KGHSH, CDR2 LQKENI. With V trimmed by 4 bases and J by 2 bases, 3 bases remained unmatched. CDR3 length: 15 residues. DNA of the CDR3: TGTGCCAGCTCACTGGGGACAGGGACCTACAATGAGCAGTTCTTC. Amino acid sequence: CASSLGTGTYNEQFF.

V usage is TRBV27 and J usage is TRBJ2-7; 7 bases map to TRBD1. V lost 4 bases, J lost 0 bases, and 3 bases stayed unmatched. The V gene's germline CDR1 is MNHEY and CDR2 SMNVEV (reference sequence). There are 14 residues in the CDR3. In DNA, the CDR3 is TGTGCCAGCAGTTCGGGACAGAGCTCCTACGAGCAGTACTTC. Its protein is CASSSGQSSYEQYF.

V is TRBV12-3 or TRBV12-4 and J is TRBJ2-1; D ambiguous. The CDR3 runs to 12 residues. V lost 2 bases to trimming and J lost 6 bases, with 5 bases between them. The CDR3 DNA is TGTGCCAGCAGTTTAATGTTCAATGAGCAGTTCTTC. Translating it yields CASSLMFNEQFF.

The chain has TRBV7-9 and TRBJ2-2, with TRBD2 matching 8 bases. V shed 6 bases, J shed 7 bases, and the junction held 4 bases outside the gene matches. Germline CDR1 is SEHNR and CDR2 is FQNEAQ (reference sequence). The CDR3 totals 13 residues. As DNA, the CDR3 is TGTGCCAGCAGTAGCGGGAAGGACGGGGAGCTGTTTTTT. It encodes CASSSGKDGELFF.

The CDR3 region is CASSPGRSHQFF. For the CDR3, the DNA is TGTGCCAGCAGCCCCGGCCGGTCCCACCAGTTCTTC. The genes are TRBV3-1 (or the pseudogene TRBV3-2) and TRBJ2-1; D ambiguous. This CDR3 has 12 residues. With 4 bases removed from V and 13 bases from J, the gap between germline ends came to 14 bases. Germline lookup yields CDR1 LGHDT and CDR2 YNNKEL (reference sequence).

This clone appeared once. In DNA form, the CDR3 reads TGTGCCAGCAGCGTTACTAGCGGGCACTACGAGCAGTACTTC. This encodes CASSVTSGHYEQYF. The V call is TRBV2, the J call TRBJ2-7, with 9 bases aligning to TRBD2. There are 14 residues in the CDR3. Germline V gene sequence: CDR1 SNHLY, CDR2 FYNNEI. Trimming removed 6 bases from V and 3 bases from J; junction bases left unmatched: 6.

The chain combines TRBV24-1 with TRBJ1-1, with TRBD1 identical over 7 bases. CDR1 KGHDR and CDR2 SFDVKD come from the germline V gene. V lost 5 bases to trimming and J lost 4 bases; unmatched junction nucleotides: 3. The CDR3 totals 13 residues. The CDR3 sequence is CATSGQGGTEAFF. CDR3 nucleotides: TGTGCCACCAGTGGACAGGGAGGCACTGAAGCTTTCTTT.

The chain carries TRBV6-5 and TRBJ2-2; D perhaps matches TRBD2 (5 bases). The length of the CDR3 is 14 residues. Trimming removed 2 bases from V and 4 bases from J, with 8 bases in between. Germline values: CDR1 MNHEY, CDR2 SVGAGI. The CDR3 bases are TGTGCCAGCAGTTACGGGCTAGCCACCGGGGAGCTGTTTTTT. Its translation: CASSYGLATGELFF.

The chain combines TRBV10-1 with TRBJ2-2, with D possibly being TRBD2 (5 bases). The CDR3 contains 15 residues. The V gene lost 3 bases and the J gene lost 6 bases, with 14 bases spanning the gap. Germline loops: CDR1 WNHNN, CDR2 SYGVQD (reference sequence). The CDR3: CASSDGLEGPGELFF. As DNA, the CDR3 is TGCGCCAGCAGTGACGGGCTTGAGGGTCCCGGGGAGCTGTTTTTT.

The chain employs TRBV6-2 or TRBV6-3 and TRBJ2-3; 8 nucleotides align to TRBD2. The V and J ends lost 2 bases and 6 bases, in that order; junction bases with no gene match: 7. The CDR3 has 15 amino acids. Germline-derived CDR1 and CDR2 are MNHEY and SVGEGT. The CDR3 DNA follows: TGTGCCAGCAGTTACGTGGGACTAGTGGTTGATACGCAGTATTTT. Translation gives CASSYVGLVVDTQYF.

The chain couples TRBV6-6 to TRBJ2-1; no clear D gene. The CDR3 loop spans 15 amino acids. Trimming stripped 4 bases from V and 0 bases from J, with 10 bases between. Germline-derived CDR1 and CDR2 are MNHNY and SVGAGI (reference sequence). In DNA, the CDR3 is TGTGCCAGCAGTTTCACGGGTAGCTCCTACAATGAGCAGTTCTTC. Amino acids: CASSFTGSSYNEQFF.

The chain carries TRBV6-5 and TRBJ1-1; 9 nucleotides agree with TRBD1. The germline V gene encodes CDR1 MNHEY and CDR2 SVGAGI. With 7 bases clipped from V and 5 bases from J, the junction kept 5 bases outside the gene matches. CDR3 length equals 13 residues. As DNA, the CDR3 is TGTGCCAGCACTAGACAGGGGGGAACTGAAGCTTTCTTT. This gives the protein CASTRQGGTEAFF.

This chain joins TRBV10-3 and TRBJ2-1; 7 bases map to TRBD2. CDR1 and CDR2 from the germline V gene are ENHRY and SYGVKD. V lost 0 bases and J lost 3; bases outside the gene matches: 8. This CDR3 has 17 amino acids. The CDR3 here is CAISESAGTTYYNEQFF. CDR3 nucleotide sequence: TGTGCCATCAGTGAGTCCGCCGGGACTACCTACTACAATGAGCAGTTCTTC.

This chain uses TRBV19 with TRBJ1-3, with D uncertain. CDR1 and CDR2 (germline): LNHDA, SQIVND (reference sequence). The CDR3 runs to 15 residues. V dropped 1 base and J dropped 0 bases, with 7 bases sitting between them. CDR3 in amino acids: CASSIVAGSGNTIYF. The CDR3 bases are TGTGCCAGTAGTATAGTGGCAGGCTCTGGAAACACCATATATTTT.

This clone was counted a few times. CDR3 nucleotide sequence: TGTGCCAGCAGCACCTTCGATCAGCCCCAGCATTTT. Its protein product is CASSTFDQPQHF. The V call is TRBV6-2 or TRBV6-3, the J call TRBJ1-5; no clear D gene. The CDR3 runs to 12 residues. Trimming cost V 6 bases and J 5 bases, with 8 bases left between them. Germline V gives CDR1 MNHEY, CDR2 SVGEGT.

V gene TRBV5-1 combines with J gene TRBJ2-5, with D perhaps TRBD1 (6 bases). The V end was cut by 2 bases, the J end by 2 bases, with 13 bases between. The CDR3 runs 15 residues. Germline V CDR1 and CDR2: SGHRS, YFSETQ. Here the CDR3 reads CASSFARQAQETQYF. The DNA of the CDR3 is TGCGCCAGCAGCTTCGCGCGACAGGCACAAGAGACCCAGTACTTC.